This TCR beta chain is from a study of shared clonotypes between healthy human individuals. J was trimmed by 3 bases and V by 7 bases; bases with no gene match: 6. The CDR3 contains 13 residues. Germline CDR1 is SQVTM and CDR2 is ANQGSEA. TCRdb keeps only in-frame clones here, not all; method: immunoSEQ multiplex PCR. The table includes roughly 2.4 million clones, approximately 94% detected once. The chain combines TRBV29-1 with TRBJ2-3; 8 bases are shared with TRBD2. Source material: naive CD4+ T cells sorted from blood. Indicated subset: CD45RA+ positively selected. The clonotype was recovered from a young man in good health. In DNA, the CDR3 is TGCAGCGGGGGCGGGAGGCTGACAGATACGCAGTATTTT. Its protein is CSGGGRLTDTQYF.